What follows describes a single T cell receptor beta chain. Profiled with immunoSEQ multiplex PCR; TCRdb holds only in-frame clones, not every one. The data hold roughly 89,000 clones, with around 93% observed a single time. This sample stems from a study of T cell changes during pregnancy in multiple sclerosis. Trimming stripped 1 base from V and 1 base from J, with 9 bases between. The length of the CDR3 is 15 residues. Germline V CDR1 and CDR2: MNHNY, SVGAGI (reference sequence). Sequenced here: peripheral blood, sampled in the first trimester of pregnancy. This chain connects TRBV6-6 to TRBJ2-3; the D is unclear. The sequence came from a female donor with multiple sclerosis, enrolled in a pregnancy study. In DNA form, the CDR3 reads TGTGCCAGCAGTTACTTGGGCCTCGGCACAGATACGCAGTATTTT. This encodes CASSYLGLGTDTQYF.